This TCR beta chain was identified during a study of blood T cell repertoires in COVID-19. Study-wide context: The samples span acute and convalescent COVID-19 from the United States, Italy and Spain. PBMCs, B-cell-depleted T cells, or T cells were the source of the cDNA or gDNA that made up the material.

Authors' analysis steps: Estimated nucleated cell counts came from reference gene primer amplification. Using immunoSEQ multiplex PCR, the repertoire was profiled, and TCRdb retains in-frame clones only, with some absent. V and J calls and clone size are those listed in that table; D and trimming were worked out from the DNA. This repertoire shows about 180,000 clones, 70% to 90% found once; its top ten account for 3% to 4%. The V gene end was trimmed by 2 bases and the J gene end by 5 bases; junction bases not matched to a gene: 11. The CDR3 runs to 16 residues. Germline V lookup: CDR1 SNHLY, CDR2 FYNNEI.

The sequencing input was peripheral blood. This receptor was obtained from a man aged 55 to 70 with acute or convalescent COVID-19. The rearrangement links TRBV2 to TRBJ2-7, with 8 bases aligning to TRBD1. The CDR3 is CASSETSTQGVHEQYF. As DNA, the CDR3 is TGTGCCAGCAGTGAAACTTCGACACAGGGGGTCCACGAGCAGTACTTC.